This T cell receptor (beta chain) appears in the sequencing data of a study of beta chain features in type 1 diabetes (dated by TCRdb to 2017 to 2018). Regarding the research as a whole: Mean age, gender distribution, total cell number and subset yield were not different between patients and healthy donors. A total of approximately 100,000,000 sorted cells were examined across all samples, and the number of cells per subset was strongly correlated with RNA yield. In the study, recently diagnosed type 1 diabetes patients and matched healthy donors were compared on the TCRB repertoires of their sorted circulating CD4+ T cell subsets. Regulatory and stem cell-like memory subsets were obtained from only 8 patients and roughly eight healthy donors, while naive and central memory subsets were obtained from all 30 or so donors. Summary of the overall study and its limitations: A moderate but significant shortening of TCRB CDR3 length was observed in type 1 diabetes patients in all four CD4+ subsets. Because cDNA was sequenced instead of genomic DNA, highly expressing activated cells could be over-represented, though the groups showed no difference in activation or CD3 levels. Because the HLA sub-analyses included only small numbers of individuals, any influence of HLA type on TCRB rearrangement was left unresolved. Fewer insertions and more nucleotide deletions at VDJ recombination sites were observed in patients with type 1 diabetes, implying thymic rearrangement abnormalities. Naive, central memory and regulatory TCRB repertoires appeared to be more alike among patients than among healthy donors. PCR may preferentially amplify shorter templates, but because patient and control samples were amplified and corrected together, any resulting skew would affect both groups equally.

Clipping removes 9 bases from V and 8 bases from J, with 9 as the unmatched junction base count. The germline V gene encodes CDR1 LNHDA and CDR2 SQIVND (reference sequence). The CDR3 contains 13 residues, cysteine and phenylalanine counted. The sequence is cut down to CDR3 DNA, 39 bases in frame from base 1. Remarks on this clone: Its antigen remains undetermined. Qualities for individual bases were not recorded, and no much larger clone is one base off.

The High Capacity cDNA Reverse Transcription Kit was used to reverse transcribe all of the isolated RNA, meaning that expressed TCRB transcripts were what got sequenced. Naive, central memory and regulatory T cell samples underwent deep immunoSEQ sequencing, averaging around 4 million total reads per sample. Sorted cells were lysed in RLT buffer, and RNA was extracted using DNase-treated RNeasy Micro or Mini kits according to cell number. To prevent cross-contamination, every cell subset was processed on its own, while patient and healthy donor samples were processed together. The immunoSEQ multiplex PCR was used to amplify TCRB sequences from cDNA, generating 87-bp fragments that spanned the CDR3 region. The amplicons were sequenced using the Illumina HiSeq platform. The published analysis was carried out like this. Synthetic template baselines were used to correct PCR bias computationally, reads within Hamming distance 2 were collapsed, and singletons that could not be merged were discarded. Reads were aligned against IMGT to assign V, D and J genes, CDR3 length and insertions or deletions at six rearrangement sites. Within each subset, clonotype counts were normalized to the number of sorted cells before true diversity and Gini coefficients were calculated with the tcR R package. Repertoire sharing was quantified using the overlap coefficient calculated on TCRB nucleotide sequences. Out-of-frame TCRB sequences from naive cells were analyzed as a proxy for the pre-selection repertoire. In TCRdb, the immuneACCESS table is reduced to in-frame sequences with V and J assigned. These tables do not hold every clone; where another copy was compared, an unresolved V gene accounts for under half, and the others remain unexplained. That table furnishes V, J and clone size, whereas the DNA furnished D and trimming. For this sample the table gives under 450,000 clones, of which roughly 14% were detected only once. Roughly 0.035% of the sample is taken by the ten largest.

Each donor gave one peripheral blood draw, roughly 0.11 L on average, collected into heparinised tubes. A BD FACSAria II and a panel including CD45RO, CCR7, CD25, CD127, CD95 and CD27 were used to sort naive, central memory, regulatory and stem cell-like memory CD4+ T cells. Every sorted population had a purity above 95%. PBMCs were isolated right away by Lymphoprep density gradient centrifugation and were stained directly, without culture. So that batch effects would be minimized, each experiment stained and sorted samples in pairs, pairing one healthy donor with one patient. Rearrangement joined TRBV19 to TRBJ1-4; 7 middle bases align to TRBD1. Sequenced input: naive CD4+ T cells from blood. The sample's cell subset or site label, decoded: true naive CD4+ T cells. This TCR derives from a man younger than 45 in good health. The DNA is TGTGCCAGCAGGGACAGCCCCATCGAAAAACTGTTTTTT. This codes for CASRDSPIEKLFF.